This T cell receptor beta chain was captured by sequencing in a study of response to subunit inactivated influenza vaccine. Findings and caveats of the study: Authors suggested each seasonal influenza vaccination recruits few new T cells.

This CDR3 region has 17 residues. CDR1 KGHSH and CDR2 LQKENI come from the germline V gene. Trimming left V 8 bases short and J 0 bases short, with 17 bases between. This clonotype has a count of ten or more. Its target is not known. A single record per CDR3 protein comes from TCRdb applying MiXCR to the RT-PCR reads. Found here are 550,000 to 800,000 distinct CDR3 sequences, more than 15% of them singletons; the top ten hold about 9.9%. The clonotype comes from a man in his forties or fifties who received an inactivated influenza vaccine. Sequencing used PBMCs from blood, obtained 11 to 12 days after vaccination. The chain employs TRBV18 and TRBJ2-6, with TRBD1 as a possible D gene (6 bases). CDR3 DNA: TGTGCCAGCGCAAACAGGGCTCCCGGCTCTGGGGCCAACGTCCTGACTTTC. Protein product: CASANRAPGSGANVLTF.